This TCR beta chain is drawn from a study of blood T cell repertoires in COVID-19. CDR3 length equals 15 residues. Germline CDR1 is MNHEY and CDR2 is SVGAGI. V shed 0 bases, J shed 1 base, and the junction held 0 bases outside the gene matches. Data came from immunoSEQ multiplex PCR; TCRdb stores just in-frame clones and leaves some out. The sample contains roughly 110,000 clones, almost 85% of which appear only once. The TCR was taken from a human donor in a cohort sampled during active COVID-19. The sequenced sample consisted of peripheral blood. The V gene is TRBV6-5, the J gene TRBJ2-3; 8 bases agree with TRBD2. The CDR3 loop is CASSYSSGGTDTQYF. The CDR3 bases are TGTGCCAGCAGTTACTCTAGCGGGGGCACAGATACGCAGTATTTT.